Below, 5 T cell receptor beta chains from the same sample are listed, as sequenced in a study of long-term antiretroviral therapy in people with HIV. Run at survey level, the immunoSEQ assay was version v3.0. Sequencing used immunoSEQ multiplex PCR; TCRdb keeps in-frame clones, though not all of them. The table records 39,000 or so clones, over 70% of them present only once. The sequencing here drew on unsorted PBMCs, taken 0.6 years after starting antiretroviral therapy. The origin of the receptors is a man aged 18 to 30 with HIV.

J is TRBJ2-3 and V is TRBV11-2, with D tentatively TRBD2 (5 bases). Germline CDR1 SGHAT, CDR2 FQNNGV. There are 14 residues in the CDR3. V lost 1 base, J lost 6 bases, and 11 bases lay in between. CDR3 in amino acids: CASSLVRGLDTQYF. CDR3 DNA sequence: TGTGCCAGCAGCTTAGTTCGGGGATTGGATACGCAGTATTTT.

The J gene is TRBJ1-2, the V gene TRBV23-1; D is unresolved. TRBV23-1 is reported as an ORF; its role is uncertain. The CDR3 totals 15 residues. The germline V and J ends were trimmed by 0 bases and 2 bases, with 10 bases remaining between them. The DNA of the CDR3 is TGCGCCAGCAGTCAATCTTACGGAAGAAACTATGGCTACACCTTC. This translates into CASSQSYGRNYGYTF.

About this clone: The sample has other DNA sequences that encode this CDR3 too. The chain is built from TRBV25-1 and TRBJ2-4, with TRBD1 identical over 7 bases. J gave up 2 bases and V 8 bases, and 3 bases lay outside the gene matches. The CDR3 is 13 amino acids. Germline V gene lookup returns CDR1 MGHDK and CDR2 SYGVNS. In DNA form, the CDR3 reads TGTGCCAGCGGGGGACAGACCAAAAACATTCAGTACTTC. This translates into CASGGQTKNIQYF.

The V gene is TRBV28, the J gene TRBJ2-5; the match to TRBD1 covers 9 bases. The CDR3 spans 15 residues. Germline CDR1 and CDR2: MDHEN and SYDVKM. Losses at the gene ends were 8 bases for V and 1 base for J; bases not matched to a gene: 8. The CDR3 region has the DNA TGTGCCAGCGACCCCGGGACAGGGATCCAAGAGACCCAGTACTTC. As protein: CASDPGTGIQETQYF.

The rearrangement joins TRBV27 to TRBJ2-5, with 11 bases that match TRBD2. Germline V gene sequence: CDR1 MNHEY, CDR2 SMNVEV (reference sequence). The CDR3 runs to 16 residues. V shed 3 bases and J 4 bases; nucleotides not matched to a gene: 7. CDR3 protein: CASSFRRSGRAETQYF. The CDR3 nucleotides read TGTGCCAGCAGTTTCCGCCGTAGCGGGAGGGCAGAGACCCAGTACTTC.